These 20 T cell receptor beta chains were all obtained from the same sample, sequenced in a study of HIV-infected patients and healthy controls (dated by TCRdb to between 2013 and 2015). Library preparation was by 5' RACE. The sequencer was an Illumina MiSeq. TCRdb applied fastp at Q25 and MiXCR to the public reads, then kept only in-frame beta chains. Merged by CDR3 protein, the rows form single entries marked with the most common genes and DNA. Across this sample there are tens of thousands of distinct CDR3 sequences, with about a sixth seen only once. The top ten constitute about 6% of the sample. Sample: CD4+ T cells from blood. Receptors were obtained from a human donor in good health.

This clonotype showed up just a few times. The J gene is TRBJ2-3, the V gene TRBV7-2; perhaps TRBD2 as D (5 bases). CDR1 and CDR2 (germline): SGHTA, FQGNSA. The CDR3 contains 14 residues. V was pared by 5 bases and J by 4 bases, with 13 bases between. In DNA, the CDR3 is TGTGCCAGCAGCCGCCCCCGGGGTTCAGATACGCAGTATTTT. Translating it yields CASSRPRGSDTQYF.

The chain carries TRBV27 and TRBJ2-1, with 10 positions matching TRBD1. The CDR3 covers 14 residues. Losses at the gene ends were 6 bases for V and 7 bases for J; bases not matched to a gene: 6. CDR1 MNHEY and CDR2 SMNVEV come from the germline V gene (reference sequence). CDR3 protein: CASSGTGVLNEQFF. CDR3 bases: TGTGCCAGCAGCGGGACAGGGGTTTTGAATGAGCAGTTCTTC.

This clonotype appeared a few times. The CDR3 bases are TGCAGTGCTCGTCTGACTAGCCTACCTACCAGCTCCTACAATGAGCAGTTCTTC. Protein sequence: CSARLTSLPTSSYNEQFF. This chain connects TRBV20-1 to TRBJ2-1; 7 bases are a match to TRBD2. Looked up from germline, CDR1 is DFQATT and CDR2 is SNEGSKA (reference sequence). V dropped 5 bases and J dropped 0; count of bases not matched to a gene: 16. This CDR3 is built from 18 residues.

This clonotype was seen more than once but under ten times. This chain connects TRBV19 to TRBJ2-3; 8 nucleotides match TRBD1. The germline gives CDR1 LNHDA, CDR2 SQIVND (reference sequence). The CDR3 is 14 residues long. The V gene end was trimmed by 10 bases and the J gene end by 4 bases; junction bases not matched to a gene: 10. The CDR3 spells CATKDRGRSDTQYF. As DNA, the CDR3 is TGTGCCACCAAAGACAGGGGACGATCAGATACGCAGTATTTT. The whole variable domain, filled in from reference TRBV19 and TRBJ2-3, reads DGGITQSPKYLFRKEGQNVTLSCEQNLNHDAMYWYRQDPGQGLRLIYYSQIVNDFQKGDIAEGYSVSREKKESFPLTVTSAQKNPTAFYLCATKDRGRSDTQYFGPGTRLTVL.

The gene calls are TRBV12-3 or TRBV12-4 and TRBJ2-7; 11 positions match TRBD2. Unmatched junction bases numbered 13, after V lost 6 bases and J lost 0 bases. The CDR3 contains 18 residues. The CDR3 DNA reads TGTGCCAGCAGAATAACCGGGACTAGCGGTCGTAGCTCCTACGAGCAGTACTTC. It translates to CASRITGTSGRSSYEQYF.

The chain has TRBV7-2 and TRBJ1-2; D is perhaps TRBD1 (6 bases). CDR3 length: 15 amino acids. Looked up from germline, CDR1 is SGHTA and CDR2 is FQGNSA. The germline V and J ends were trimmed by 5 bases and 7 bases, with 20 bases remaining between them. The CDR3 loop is CASSPGNAGAIGYTF. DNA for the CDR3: TGTGCCAGCAGCCCCGGAAACGCAGGGGCGATTGGCTACACCTTC.

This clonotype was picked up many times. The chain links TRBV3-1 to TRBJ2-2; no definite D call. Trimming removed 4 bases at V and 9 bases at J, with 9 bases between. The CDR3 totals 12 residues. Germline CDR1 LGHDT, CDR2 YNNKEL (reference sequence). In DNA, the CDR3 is TGTGCCAGCAGCCTAAACGTGAGGGAGCTGTTTTTT. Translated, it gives CASSLNVRELFF.

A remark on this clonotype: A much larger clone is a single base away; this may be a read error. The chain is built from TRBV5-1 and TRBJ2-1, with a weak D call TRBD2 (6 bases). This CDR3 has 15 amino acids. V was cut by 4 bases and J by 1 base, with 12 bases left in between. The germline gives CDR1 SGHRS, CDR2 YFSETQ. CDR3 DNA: TGCGCCAGCAGCCCGGTGGAGGGATCCTACAATGAGCAGTTCTTC. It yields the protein CASSPVEGSYNEQFF.

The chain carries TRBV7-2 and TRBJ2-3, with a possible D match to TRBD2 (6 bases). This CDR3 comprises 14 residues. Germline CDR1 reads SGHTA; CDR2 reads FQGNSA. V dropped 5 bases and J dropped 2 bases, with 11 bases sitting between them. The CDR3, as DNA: TGTGCCAGCAGCCAAAGCGGGCCCACAGATACGCAGTATTTT. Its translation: CASSQSGPTDTQYF.

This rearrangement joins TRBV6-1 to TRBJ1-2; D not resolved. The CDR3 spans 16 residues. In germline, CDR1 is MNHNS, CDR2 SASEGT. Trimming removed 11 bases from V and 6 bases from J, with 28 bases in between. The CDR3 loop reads CAGGRGGRPGLDGYTF. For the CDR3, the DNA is TGTGCCGGTGGGCGCGGCGGGCGCCCCGGTCTTGATGGCTACACCTTC.

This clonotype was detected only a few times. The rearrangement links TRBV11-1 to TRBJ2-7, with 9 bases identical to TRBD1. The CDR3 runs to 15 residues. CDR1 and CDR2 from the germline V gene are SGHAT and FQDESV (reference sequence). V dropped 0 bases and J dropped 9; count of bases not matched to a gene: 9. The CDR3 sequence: CASSLAGTGSTGQYF. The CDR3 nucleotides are TGTGCCAGCAGCTTAGCCGGGACAGGGAGTACGGGGCAGTACTTC.

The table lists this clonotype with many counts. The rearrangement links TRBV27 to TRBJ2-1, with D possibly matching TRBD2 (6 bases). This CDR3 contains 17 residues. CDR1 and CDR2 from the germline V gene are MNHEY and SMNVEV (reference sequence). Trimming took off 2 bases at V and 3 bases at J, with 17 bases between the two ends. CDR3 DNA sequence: TGTGCCAGCAGTTTAATTTTCAGGGACTCTCTCTACAATGAGCAGTTCTTC. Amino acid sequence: CASSLIFRDSLYNEQFF.

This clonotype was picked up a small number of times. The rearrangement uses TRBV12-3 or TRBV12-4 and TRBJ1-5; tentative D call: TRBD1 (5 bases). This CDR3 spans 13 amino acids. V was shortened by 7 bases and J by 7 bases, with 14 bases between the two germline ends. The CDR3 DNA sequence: TGTGCCAGCACCCGGGACCTCCAGCAGCCCCAGCATTTT. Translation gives CASTRDLQQPQHF.

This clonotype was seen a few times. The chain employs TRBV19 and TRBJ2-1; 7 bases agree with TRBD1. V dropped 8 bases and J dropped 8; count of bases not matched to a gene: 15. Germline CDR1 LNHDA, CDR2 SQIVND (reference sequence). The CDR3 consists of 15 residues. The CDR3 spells CASRTGPLWGDEQFF. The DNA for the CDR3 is TGTGCCAGTCGGACAGGACCCCTTTGGGGTGATGAGCAGTTCTTC.

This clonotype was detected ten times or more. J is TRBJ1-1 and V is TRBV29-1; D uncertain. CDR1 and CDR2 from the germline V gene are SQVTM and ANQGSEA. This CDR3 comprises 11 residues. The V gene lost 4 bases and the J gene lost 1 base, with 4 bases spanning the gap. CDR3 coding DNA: TGCAGCGTTGGGAGGAACACTGAAGCTTTCTTT. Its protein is CSVGRNTEAFF. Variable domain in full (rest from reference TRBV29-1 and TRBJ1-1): SAVISQKPSRDICQRGTSLTIQCQVDSQVTMMFWYRQQPGQSLTLIATANQGSEATYESGFVIDKFPISRPNLTFSTLTVSNMSPEDSSIYLCSVGRNTEAFFGQGTRLTVV.

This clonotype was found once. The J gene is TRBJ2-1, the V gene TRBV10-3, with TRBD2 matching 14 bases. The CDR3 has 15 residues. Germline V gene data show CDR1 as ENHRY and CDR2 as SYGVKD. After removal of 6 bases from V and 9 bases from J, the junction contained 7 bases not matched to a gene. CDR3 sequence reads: CAISAGLAGDLEQFF. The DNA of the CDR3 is TGTGCCATCAGCGCGGGACTAGCGGGAGATCTTGAGCAGTTCTTC.

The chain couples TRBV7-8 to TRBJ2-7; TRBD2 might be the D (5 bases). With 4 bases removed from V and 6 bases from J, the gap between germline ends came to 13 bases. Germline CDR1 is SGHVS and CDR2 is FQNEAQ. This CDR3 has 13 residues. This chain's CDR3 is CASSSPPGFEQYF. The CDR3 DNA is TGTGCCAGCAGCTCCCCCCCGGGGTTCGAGCAGTACTTC.

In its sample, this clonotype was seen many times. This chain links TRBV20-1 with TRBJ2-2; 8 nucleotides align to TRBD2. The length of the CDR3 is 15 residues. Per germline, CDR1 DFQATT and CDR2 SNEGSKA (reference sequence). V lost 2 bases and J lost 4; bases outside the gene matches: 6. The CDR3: CSARSGLGATGELFF. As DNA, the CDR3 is TGCAGTGCTAGATCGGGACTAGGGGCCACCGGGGAGCTGTTTTTT.

DNA for the CDR3: TGTGCCAGCAGCTTAAAACGAGGGGAAAAACTGTTTTTT. This encodes CASSLKRGEKLFF. The chain has TRBV7-2 and TRBJ1-4, with D unclear. The CDR3 length is 13 residues. CDR1 and CDR2 from the germline V gene are SGHTA and FQGNSA. Trimming left V 2 bases short and J 8 bases short, with 9 bases between. Supplemented by reference TRBV7-2 and TRBJ1-4, the full variable domain reads GAGVSQSPSNKVTEKGKDVELRCDPISGHTALYWYRQSLGQGLEFLIYFQGNSAPDKSGLPSDRFSAERTGGSVSTLTIQRTQQEDSAVYLCASSLKRGEKLFFGSGTQLSVL.

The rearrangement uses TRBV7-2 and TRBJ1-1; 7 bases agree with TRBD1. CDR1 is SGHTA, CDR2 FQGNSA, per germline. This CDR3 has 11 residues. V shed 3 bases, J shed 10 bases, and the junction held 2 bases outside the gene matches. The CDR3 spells CASSLGTVAFF. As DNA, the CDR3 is TGTGCCAGCAGCTTGGGGACAGTAGCTTTCTTT.